This T cell receptor (beta chain) was retrieved from a study of T-cell reconstitution after alpha-beta-depleted transplantation in children. Molecular barcoding with unique molecular identifiers was used for the TCRbeta library. TCRdb fed the PCR reads into MiXCR, producing one record per CDR3 protein. The repertoire holds around 680,000 distinct CDR3 sequences, with 16% as singletons. Deletions cut 6 bases from V and 5 bases from J, with 16 bases between. Germline V gene data show CDR1 as SGHAT and CDR2 as FQDESV (reference sequence). The CDR3 extends over 14 amino acids. The table lists this clonotype with a few counts.

The origin of this receptor is a human donor who donated a stem cell graft to a child with acute myeloid leukemia. Sample: PBMCs from the stem cell graft donor, taken from the stem cell graft. The rearrangement uses TRBV11-1 and TRBJ1-1; weak D call: TRBD1 (6 bases). The CDR3, as DNA: TGTGCCAGCAGGTCGGGACACCAGATTACTGAAGCTTTCTTT. It specifies CASRSGHQITEAFF.